The T cell receptor (beta chain) under discussion was sequenced for a study of breast tumors, draining lymph nodes, adjacent tissues. This clonotype occurred many times. Antigen specificity is unknown. Points from the study as a whole: That most tumor T cells come from lymph nodes remained unproven. Most tumor T cells seemingly derive from lymph node, then expand in tumor.

The CDR3 is 12 residues long. V was pared by 2 bases and J by 6 bases, with 8 bases between. Germline CDR1 reads SGHNT; CDR2 reads YENEEA. Breast cancer patients provided tissue from their axillary draining lymph nodes. TCRdb itself ran the multiplex PCR reads through MiXCR, one entry per CDR3 protein. Of about 230,000 distinct CDR3 sequences listed, about 34% were seen once; the top ten hold 1.1% to 1.5%. The receptor comes from a female donor with breast cancer. Some clones in this sample may be carry-over from other donors' samples. J is TRBJ2-7 and V is TRBV11-3; unclear D gene. The sample taken for sequencing was axillary lymph node tissue. The CDR3, as DNA: TGTGCCAGCAGCTTAAACCCAGGCGAGCAGTACTTC. Amino acid sequence: CASSLNPGEQYF.